The clone carrying this TCR beta chain was counted ten times or more. As yet, its antigen is unknown. This sample is drawn from a study of CD8 T cells in ankylosing spondylitis. General study points: Reported data indicate significant enrichment of disease-linked clones within matched ankylosing spondylitis synovial fluid. CD8+ cells made up the disease-linked clones, which were relatively rare in peripheral blood. Some motif variants were previously reported in reactive arthritis synovial fluid and blood.

This CDR3 comprises 15 residues. V was trimmed by 0 bases and J by 9 bases, leaving 15 bases between them. Germline CDR1 and CDR2: MNHNS and SASEGT. The TCR beta libraries were generated through quantitative 5'-RACE incorporating molecular barcodes. One entry per CDR3 protein, called by TCRdb with MiXCR from the 5' RACE reads. Among some 180,000 distinct CDR3 sequences listed, 15% to 20% were seen once. V usage is TRBV6-1 and J usage is TRBJ2-1; TRBD1 is a possible D gene (6 bases). This clonotype originated in a male donor under 35 with ankylosing spondylitis or in good health (not recorded which). Sequenced material: blood, either unsorted or a sorted T cell fraction (not recorded which). The CDR3 loop reads CASSEALRRGSEQFF. CDR3 coding DNA: TGTGCCAGCAGTGAAGCGCTTCGTAGGGGGAGTGAGCAGTTCTTC.